This TCR beta chain was recovered during a study of CD8 T cells in Susac syndrome. Study overall: Of the sequenced Susac syndrome patients, over 5 had active disease and 8 or 9 were in remission. Study results and limitations: That the number of individuals in its TCR sequencing and HLA analysis was relatively small was acknowledged by the study.

The CDR3 totals 15 residues. J lost 2 bases, V lost 3 bases, and 3 bases had no gene match. Germline-derived CDR1 and CDR2 are SGDLS and YYNGEE. From blood CD8+ and CD4+ T cells, TCR beta sequences were generated. Diagnostic criteria defined recently for definite or probable disease were met by the Susac syndrome patients. An input of 0.5 to 1 ug of RNA was subjected to reverse transcription using random hexamers. MiXCR was run by TCRdb on the immunoSEQ multiplex PCR reads, yielding one entry per CDR3 protein. Found here are roughly 130,000 distinct CDR3 sequences, 95% to 96% of them singletons; the top ten hold roughly 0.14%. Details on this clonotype: Antigen specificity is unknown.

What was sequenced was CD4+ T cells from PBMCs. The sequence was collected from a human donor with Susac syndrome. The chain combines TRBV9 with TRBJ2-3, with 10 bases matching TRBD2. The CDR3 DNA reads TGTGCCAGCAGCGCAACTAGCGGGAACACAGATACGCAGTATTTT. Its protein product is CASSATSGNTDTQYF.